The 12 T cell receptor beta chains presented below share a single source sample, sequenced in a study of T cell responses to AZD1222 COVID-19 vaccine. This table comes from immunoSEQ multiplex PCR, and its TCRdb copy is limited to in-frame clones, with some not included. In the table there are around 83,000 clones, about 88% of which are singletons. The material sequenced was peripheral blood, taken on day 0 of AZD1222 vaccination. The receptors originated from an adult in good health.

The V gene is TRBV19, the J gene TRBJ1-2, with D tentatively TRBD1 (6 bases). The CDR3 runs 12 residues. Looked up from germline, CDR1 is LNHDA and CDR2 is SQIVND (reference sequence). V lost 8 bases to trimming and J lost 4 bases, with 11 bases between them. CDR3 region: CASWDTLYGYTF. The CDR3 nucleotides are TGTGCCAGTTGGGACACCCTCTATGGCTACACCTTC.

This clone was counted once. The chain carries TRBV11-1 and TRBJ1-4, with D uncertain. Trimming shortened V by 5 bases and J by 4 bases, and 8 bases separated the two germline ends. From germline, CDR1 is SGHAT and CDR2 FQDESV (reference sequence). There are 13 residues in the CDR3. The CDR3 nucleotides are TGTGCCAGCAGCCCCCTGGGTAATGAAAAACTGTTTTTT. Amino acid sequence: CASSPLGNEKLFF.

V and J are TRBV7-3 and TRBJ1-5; D may be TRBD1 (5 bases). Germline loops: CDR1 SGHTA, CDR2 FQGTGA. The length of the CDR3 is 13 residues. Trimming removed 5 bases at V and 3 bases at J, with 8 bases between. In nucleotides, the CDR3 is TGTGCCAGCAGCCTGGGGCCCAATCAGCCCCAGCATTTT. Amino acids: CASSLGPNQPQHF.

V gene TRBV15 combines with J gene TRBJ1-4; 10 positions agree with TRBD1. V gave up 0 bases and J gave up 8 bases; unmatched junction bases: 3. CDR3 length equals 15 residues. Per germline, CDR1 LNHNV and CDR2 YYDKDF (reference sequence). CDR3 residues: CATSREGDRGEKLFF. CDR3 DNA sequence: TGTGCCACCAGCAGAGAAGGGGACAGGGGCGAAAAACTGTTTTTT.

This chain uses TRBV6-5 with TRBJ2-7, with 7 bases that match TRBD2. The CDR3 is made up of 11 amino acids. The ends lost 4 bases at V and 6 bases at J; junction bases unmatched: 0. Germline V gene data show CDR1 as MNHEY and CDR2 as SVGAGI. The CDR3, as DNA: TGTGCCAGCAGTTGGGGGGGCGAGCAGTACTTC. Protein product: CASSWGGEQYF.

The genes are TRBV24-1 and TRBJ2-5; D remains ambiguous. Germline V gives CDR1 KGHDR, CDR2 SFDVKD. Trimming removed 2 bases from V and 5 bases from J, with 11 bases in between. The CDR3 consists of 14 residues. In DNA form, the CDR3 reads TGTGCCACCAGTGATTACAGACGTGGCGAGACCCAGTACTTC. Its translation: CATSDYRRGETQYF.

This chain links TRBV6-5 with TRBJ2-5; 9 bases align to TRBD1. V shed 4 bases, J shed 7 bases, and the junction held 13 bases outside the gene matches. Germline loops: CDR1 MNHEY, CDR2 SVGAGI. This CDR3 has 16 amino acids. The CDR3 coding sequence is TGTGCCAGCAGTTTCTCCCGGACAGGGGATAGTGGGACCCAGTACTTC. Protein: CASSFSRTGDSGTQYF.

The chain is built from TRBV5-6 and TRBJ1-4; D might be TRBD1 (6 bases). This CDR3 is 16 amino acids long. In germline, CDR1 is SGHDT, CDR2 YYEEEE. The germline V and J ends were trimmed by 4 bases and 11 bases, with 24 bases remaining between them. The CDR3 sequence is CASSSPGTPGVRKLFF. In nucleotides, the CDR3 is TGTGCCAGCAGCAGCCCCGGGACACCCGGGGTGAGGAAACTGTTTTTT. Drawing the rest from reference TRBV5-6 and TRBJ1-4, the complete variable domain is DAGVTQSPTHLIKTRGQQVTLRCSPKSGHDTVSWYQQALGQGPQFIFQYYEEEERQRGNFPDRFSGHQFPNYSSELNVNALLLGDSALYLCASSSPGTPGVRKLFFGSGTQLSVL.

The chain combines TRBV6-5 with TRBJ2-7; D is uncertain. This CDR3 has 13 residues. From germline, CDR1 is MNHEY and CDR2 SVGAGI. The V end was cut by 2 bases, the J end by 3 bases, with 8 bases between. The CDR3 region has the DNA TGTGCCAGCAGTTACGGAGCTTACTACGAGCAGTACTTC. It specifies CASSYGAYYEQYF.

The chain employs TRBV28 and TRBJ1-2, with 8 bases aligning to TRBD1. V was pared by 6 bases and J by 4 bases, with 7 bases of the junction left unmatched. The CDR3 is 14 amino acids. CDR1 MDHEN and CDR2 SYDVKM come from the germline V gene. CDR3 residues: CASSLGQGTYGYTF. DNA of the CDR3: TGTGCCAGCAGCCTAGGACAGGGAACCTATGGCTACACCTTC.

V gene TRBV5-1 combines with J gene TRBJ1-3; 9 bases line up with TRBD1. CDR3 length: 15 amino acids. Germline V gives CDR1 SGHRS, CDR2 YFSETQ. V was pared by 4 bases and J by 2 bases, with 4 bases of the junction left unmatched. The CDR3 region has the DNA TGCGCCAGCAGCCCCGGGACAGGGCCTGGAAACACCATATATTTT. Its protein is CASSPGTGPGNTIYF.

This chain links TRBV11-1 with TRBJ2-3; TRBD2 aligns across 7 bases. This CDR3 spans 16 amino acids. J gave up 4 bases and V 1 base, and 8 bases lay outside the gene matches. Germline CDR1 and CDR2: SGHAT and FQDESV (reference sequence). The DNA for the CDR3 is TGTGCCAGCAGCTTAGAGGGGAGCGGGGTACCAGATACGCAGTATTTT. Protein sequence: CASSLEGSGVPDTQYF.